A selection of T cell receptor beta chains follows, all from one sample in a study of Graves' ophthalmopathy and Graves' hyperthyroidism. MiXCR, applied by TCRdb to the multiplex PCR reads, yields one record per CDR3 protein. The sample gives around 660,000 distinct CDR3 sequences, 35% to 45% of which show up once; over 2.5% is in the top ten. The material sequenced was peripheral blood. These receptors all come from an adult man with Graves' ophthalmopathy. Both conserved end residues are part of each CDR3. D genes are given only for firm matches. A clone size is listed for some rows: how often the clone was seen (once, few, many), or a class if it is expanded.

D	size	J	V	CDR3	DNA
TRBD2	NA	TRBJ2-7	TRBV7-9	CASSLVAARGEYEQYF	TGTGCCAGCAGCTTAGTAGCCGCGCGGGGGGAATACGAGCAGTACTTC
NA	NA	TRBJ1-3	TRBV10-3	CASNTVNTIYF	TGTGCCAGCAACACAGTGAACACCATATATTTT
NA	few	TRBJ1-3	TRBV4-3	CASSHDSDSGNTIYF	TGCGCCAGCAGCCATGACAGCGACTCTGGAAACACCATATATTTT
TRBD1	once	TRBJ2-5	TRBV5-5	CSSSRRGQGNQETQYF	TGTTCCAGCAGCCGACGGGGACAGGGGAACCAAGAGACCCAGTACTTC
TRBD1	NA	TRBJ1-2	TRBV12-5	CTSKGQPYGYTF	TGTACCAGCAAGGGACAGCCATATGGCTACACCTTC
NA	NA	TRBJ1-5	TRBV29-1	CSLDRDGPHSNQPQHF	TGCAGCTTAGATCGGGACGGTCCCCATAGCAATCAGCCCCAGCATTTT
NA	NA	TRBJ1-2	TRBV7-9	CASSNTGDYGYTF	TGTGCCAGCAGCAACACCGGGGACTATGGCTACACCTTC
NA	many	TRBJ2-7	TRBV2	CASKISLDTSYEQYF	TGTGCCAGCAAGATCTCTCTCGACACCTCCTACGAGCAGTACTTC
NA	few	TRBJ1-2	TRBV6-5	CASSFGEVYGYTF	TGTGCCAGCAGTTTTGGGGAGGTCTATGGCTACACCTTC
NA	few	TRBJ2-7	TRBV3-1	CASSQRQVPSYEQYF	TGTGCCAGCAGCCAGCGACAGGTTCCCTCCTACGAGCAGTACTTC
TRBD1	NA	TRBJ1-4	TRBV5-4	CASSFRTGGTNEKLFF	TGTGCCAGCAGCTTTAGGACAGGGGGAACTAATGAAAAACTGTTTTTT
TRBD1	NA	TRBJ1-1	TRBV10-3	CAISAPTGNTDAFF	TGTGCCATCAGTGCCCCGACAGGGAACACTGACGCTTTCTTT
TRBD1	many	TRBJ1-2	TRBV12-3/TRBV12-4	CASSLSRQGGGYTF	TGTGCCAGCAGTTTAAGTAGACAGGGAGGGGGCTACACCTTC
NA	many	TRBJ2-5	TRBV7-9	CASSSGRGAKETQYF	TGTGCCAGCAGCTCAGGGAGGGGGGCGAAAGAGACCCAGTACTTC
NA	NA	TRBJ2-7	TRBV4-1	CASNQGLTGEQYF	TGCGCCAGCAACCAAGGCCTGACGGGAGAGCAGTACTTC
TRBD2	few	TRBJ2-7	TRBV12-5	CASGLSQGLVNYEQYF	TGTGCTAGTGGTTTGTCCCAGGGACTAGTGAACTACGAGCAGTACTTC
TRBD1	NA	TRBJ2-5	TRBV7-3	CASSVGGQVQETQYF	TGTGCCAGCAGCGTTGGGGGACAGGTCCAAGAGACCCAGTACTTC
NA	many	TRBJ2-7	TRBV9	CASSPGHLYEQYF	TGTGCCAGCAGCCCGGGACATCTCTACGAGCAGTACTTC
NA	many	TRBJ1-4	TRBV20-1	CSAKHGTGEKLFF	TGCAGTGCTAAGCACGGGACGGGTGAAAAACTGTTTTTT
NA	NA	TRBJ2-3	TRBV5-1	CASSFLGTAPDTQYF	TGCGCCAGCAGCTTCTTGGGGACGGCTCCAGATACGCAGTATTTT
TRBD2	NA	TRBJ2-2	TRBV5-1	CASSPPGLAVGELFF	TGCGCCAGCAGCCCGCCGGGACTAGCGGTCGGGGAGCTGTTTTTT
NA	NA	TRBJ2-5	TRBV4-3	CASSQVVLTPRRPQETQYF	TGCGCCAGCAGCCAAGTTGTGCTTACCCCCCGGAGACCCCAAGAGACCCAGTACTTC
TRBD1	NA	TRBJ1-2	TRBV10-3	CAISLTGVDGYTF	TGTGCCATCAGCTTGACAGGGGTCGATGGCTACACCTTC
NA	few	TRBJ2-6	TRBV5-1	CASSLFFRTAISGANVLTF	TGCGCCAGCAGCTTGTTTTTCCGGACAGCGATCTCTGGGGCCAACGTCCTGACTTTC
TRBD1	few	TRBJ2-7	TRBV9	CASSDEDRVGLYEQYF	TGTGCCAGCTCGGACGAGGACAGGGTAGGGCTCTACGAGCAGTACTTC
NA	few	TRBJ2-2	TRBV2	CASSEMRAGELFF	TGTGCCAGCAGTGAAATGAGGGCCGGGGAGCTGTTTTTT
TRBD1	many	TRBJ2-7	TRBV19	CASQADRGYEQYF	TGTGCCAGCCAGGCGGACAGGGGCTACGAGCAGTACTTC
TRBD1	NA	TRBJ1-5	TRBV6-6	CASSYGGGQGNQPQHF	TGTGCCAGCAGTTATGGTGGAGGACAGGGAAATCAGCCCCAGCATTTT
NA	NA	TRBJ1-1	TRBV5-1	CASSLARQVGTEAFF	TGCGCCAGCAGCTTGGCCCGACAGGTAGGCACTGAAGCTTTCTTT
TRBD2	few	TRBJ2-5	TRBV20-1	CSASPLGLAGEETQYF	TGCAGTGCTAGTCCATTGGGACTAGCGGGAGAAGAGACCCAGTACTTC
NA	NA	TRBJ1-2	TRBV5-4	CASSLFHRQDFNYGYTF	TGTGCCAGCAGCCTTTTCCACCGACAGGACTTTAACTATGGCTACACCTTC